This passage covers 29 T cell receptor beta chains from one sample sequenced in a study of cytotoxic CD8 clonotypes in ibrutinib-treated CLL. Some clones are missing from TCRdb's copy, which holds only in-frame ones; the method was immunoSEQ multiplex PCR. The sample lists 250,000 or so clones, 60% to 75% occurring once. Sequencing was performed on PBMCs, taken after 24 months of ibrutinib treatment. Every receptor here comes from a human donor with chronic lymphocytic leukemia.

The chain combines TRBV7-2 with TRBJ1-5; D is uncertain. The CDR3 loop spans 16 amino acids. V was cut by 5 bases and J by 0 bases, with 14 bases left in between. Germline CDR1 is SGHTA and CDR2 is FQGNSA. CDR3 residues: CASSLRTGYSNQPQHF. The CDR3 DNA reads as TGTGCCAGCAGCCTAAGGACGGGATATAGCAATCAGCCCCAGCATTTT.

This clone was seen only a few times. Other DNA sequences in this sample translate to the same CDR3. CDR3 sequence: CAWSVGNTIYF. Written as DNA, the CDR3 is TGTGCCTGGAGTGTGGGAAACACCATATATTTT. The chain combines TRBV30 with TRBJ1-3; D remains unclear. The germline V gene encodes CDR1 GTSNPN and CDR2 SVGIG (reference sequence). The CDR3 contains 11 residues. Trimming took off 0 bases at V and 4 bases at J, with 1 base between the two ends.

This clone came up a few times. The genes are TRBV10-3 and TRBJ2-7; 7 nucleotides agree with TRBD2. CDR1 is ENHRY, CDR2 SYGVKD, per germline. The CDR3 is 13 residues long. V shed 3 bases, J shed 6 bases, and the junction held 5 bases outside the gene matches. The CDR3 here is CAISESREGEQYF. The CDR3 nucleotides read TGTGCCATCAGTGAATCCAGGGAGGGCGAGCAGTACTTC.

This chain uses TRBV7-2 with TRBJ2-2; 7 nucleotides agree with TRBD1. V lost 8 bases, J lost 6 bases, and 6 bases stayed unmatched. The CDR3 length is 13 residues. CDR1 SGHTA and CDR2 FQGNSA come from the germline V gene. This CDR3 is CASGRQGSGELFF. Written as DNA, the CDR3 is TGTGCCAGCGGTCGACAGGGATCCGGGGAGCTGTTTTTT.

This clone came up once. The junction shows a germline mismatch at one end, possibly a read error. This chain joins TRBV5-3 and TRBJ2-2; 7 bases line up with TRBD1. TRBV5-3 is an open reading frame whose function is uncertain. The CDR3 is 14 residues long. DNA of the CDR3: TGTGTCAGAAGCTTACCTACAGGGGTCGGGGAGCTGTTTTTT. This translates into CVRSLPTGVGELFF.

The chain couples TRBV4-3 to TRBJ1-5; maybe TRBD1 (5 bases). V shed 0 bases and J shed 7 bases, with 19 bases lying between them. Germline CDR1 and CDR2: LGHNA and YSLEER. The CDR3 length is 17 residues. CDR3 loop: CASSQETGRQGEQPQHF. The CDR3 nucleotides read TGCGCCAGCAGCCAAGAAACGGGTCGGCAGGGTGAGCAGCCCCAGCATTTT.

The chain carries TRBV2 and TRBJ2-2, with D possibly being TRBD1 or TRBD2 (5 bases each). CDR3 length equals 13 residues. The germline V gene has CDR1 SNHLY and CDR2 FYNNEI. The V end was cut by 8 bases, the J end by 6 bases, with 13 bases between. In nucleotides, the CDR3 is TGTGCCAGCGGAATGGGGGTGGCCGGGGAGCTGTTTTTT. Translated: CASGMGVAGELFF.

This chain joins TRBV28 and TRBJ2-4; D gene unclear. Trimming left V 3 bases short and J 9 bases short, with 9 bases between. The germline gives CDR1 MDHEN, CDR2 SYDVKM. The CDR3 covers 12 residues. Here the CDR3 DNA reads TGTGCCAGCAGTTTCTCTGCGGCCATTCAGTACTTC. Translating it yields CASSFSAAIQYF.

A word on this clone: The sample holds other DNA sequences that translate to the same CDR3. The V call is TRBV14, the J call TRBJ2-7; D is uncertain. This CDR3 is 12 amino acids long. Germline CDR1 SGHDN, CDR2 FVKESK. Trimming cost V 2 bases and J 3 bases, with 5 bases left between them. CDR3 nucleotides: TGTGCCAGCAGCCAATCGGGCTACGAGCAGTACTTC. Translating gives CASSQSGYEQYF.

This clone was seen a handful of times. The chain couples TRBV6-5 to TRBJ2-5; 8 bases map to TRBD1. The CDR3 loop spans 13 amino acids. The germline V gene has CDR1 MNHEY and CDR2 SVGAGI. J lost 5 bases, V lost 4 bases, and 3 bases had no gene match. This CDR3 reads CASSSRGLETQYF. In DNA form, the CDR3 reads TGTGCCAGCAGTTCCAGGGGGCTTGAGACCCAGTACTTC.

The V gene is TRBV5-6, the J gene TRBJ1-2; D uncertain. This CDR3 has 14 residues. The V gene lost 0 bases and the J gene lost 2 bases, with 8 bases spanning the gap. Germline CDR1 is SGHDT and CDR2 is YYEEEE. The CDR3, as DNA: TGTGCCAGCAGCTTGGTAAACGGGAACTATGGCTACACCTTC. This encodes CASSLVNGNYGYTF.

This chain joins TRBV19 and TRBJ1-2; D is undetermined. Germline-derived CDR1 and CDR2 are LNHDA and SQIVND (reference sequence). The CDR3 runs to 17 residues. Trimming shortened V by 7 bases and J by 3 bases, and 24 bases separated the two germline ends. Here the CDR3 DNA reads TGTGCCAGTACCTCACGATTGGATCCGACGAGGGACTATGGCTACACCTTC. This sequence encodes CASTSRLDPTRDYGYTF.

This chain joins TRBV27 and TRBJ1-4, with D perhaps TRBD1 (5 bases). Germline CDR1 is MNHEY and CDR2 is SMNVEV (reference sequence). The CDR3 has 15 residues. Trimming cost V 4 bases and J 7 bases, with 16 bases left between them. CDR3 nucleotide sequence: TGTGCCAGCAGTTCTCCTCTGAGGGGTGGTGAAAAACTGTTTTTT. This encodes CASSSPLRGGEKLFF.

This chain links TRBV4-3 with TRBJ2-7; 7 nucleotides agree with TRBD2. The CDR3 covers 15 residues. V was clipped by 0 bases and J by 2 bases; unmatched bases: 4. The germline V gene encodes CDR1 LGHNA and CDR2 YSLEER. Written as DNA, the CDR3 is TGCGCCAGCAGCCAAGATTCTAGCGGAACCTACGAGCAGTACTTC. Residues: CASSQDSSGTYEQYF.

The V call is TRBV4-1, the J call TRBJ2-7; D call uncertain. The CDR3 is made up of 15 amino acids. V shed 0 bases and J shed 2 bases, with 11 bases lying between them. CDR1 is MGHRA and CDR2 is YSYEKL in the germline V gene. CDR3 DNA sequence: TGCGCCAGCAGCCAAGATTCGGCCGGCACCTACGAGCAGTACTTC. This gives the protein CASSQDSAGTYEQYF.

The rearrangement uses TRBV5-6 and TRBJ1-4; D is ambiguous. Deletions cut 4 bases from V and 8 bases from J, with 21 bases between. The length of the CDR3 is 16 residues. CDR1 SGHDT and CDR2 YYEEEE come from the germline V gene. CDR3 amino acids: CASSLAPAGAGEKLFF. In nucleotides, the CDR3 is TGTGCCAGCAGCCTTGCCCCAGCGGGCGCGGGCGAAAAACTGTTTTTT. Supplemented by reference TRBV5-6 and TRBJ1-4, the full variable domain reads DAGVTQSPTHLIKTRGQQVTLRCSPKSGHDTVSWYQQALGQGPQFIFQYYEEEERQRGNFPDRFSGHQFPNYSSELNVNALLLGDSALYLCASSLAPAGAGEKLFFGSGTQLSVL.

CDR3 region: CASSNILGVGSSGANVLTF. In DNA form, the CDR3 reads TGTGCCAGCAGCAACATCCTTGGGGTTGGAAGCTCTGGGGCCAACGTCCTGACTTTC. This chain joins TRBV28 and TRBJ2-6, with no clear D. Trimming stripped 6 bases from V and 0 bases from J, with 21 bases between. The CDR3 is made up of 19 amino acids. CDR1 and CDR2 from the germline V gene are MDHEN and SYDVKM.

This clone occurred a few times. In the same sample, other DNA sequences code for this CDR3. The chain combines TRBV13 with TRBJ2-2; D is ambiguous. The CDR3 consists of 11 residues. The germline V and J ends were trimmed by 2 bases and 5 bases, with 0 bases remaining between them. Looked up from germline, CDR1 is PRHDT and CDR2 is FYEKMQ (reference sequence). CDR3 in amino acids: CASSLTGELFF. The CDR3 nucleotides read TGTGCCAGCAGCTTAACCGGGGAGCTGTTTTTT.

The chain uses TRBV28 and TRBJ2-7; 11 nucleotides line up with TRBD2. J was trimmed by 4 bases and V by 4 bases; bases with no gene match: 6. Germline loops: CDR1 MDHEN, CDR2 SYDVKM. The CDR3 is made up of 15 amino acids. CDR3 region: CASSSPGLAVYEQYF. CDR3 nucleotide sequence: TGTGCCAGCAGTTCTCCGGGACTAGCGGTATACGAGCAGTACTTC.

The V and J genes are TRBV6-5 and TRBJ2-1; tentatively, D is TRBD1 (6 bases). CDR1 MNHEY and CDR2 SVGAGI come from the germline V gene. The CDR3 length is 14 residues. Trimming took 0 bases from V and 4 from J, leaving 7 bases between them. The CDR3 sequence is CASSYSGGYNEQFF. The DNA for the CDR3 is TGTGCCAGCAGTTACTCAGGGGGTTACAATGAGCAGTTCTTC.

The rearrangement joins TRBV7-3 to TRBJ1-1; D ambiguous. From germline, CDR1 is SGHTA and CDR2 FQGTGA. This CDR3 comprises 15 residues. The V gene lost 4 bases and the J gene lost 7 bases, with 19 bases spanning the gap. The CDR3 is CASSSLPRERGEAFF. CDR3 sequence (DNA): TGTGCCAGCAGCTCCTTGCCGAGGGAGCGGGGTGAAGCTTTCTTT.

The chain recombines TRBV7-2 with TRBJ1-2; D is ambiguous. Trimming shortened V by 1 base and J by 4 bases, and 13 bases separated the two germline ends. Germline CDR1 is SGHTA and CDR2 is FQGNSA. The CDR3 contains 15 residues. CDR3 sequence (DNA): TGTGCCAGCAGCTTAGTTAGCGGCCACTCCTATGGCTACACCTTC. It codes for CASSLVSGHSYGYTF.

This chain uses TRBV7-2 with TRBJ1-5, with D tentatively TRBD1 (6 bases). Germline-derived CDR1 and CDR2 are SGHTA and FQGNSA. Trimming removed 0 bases from V and 0 bases from J, with 12 bases in between. The CDR3 spans 17 residues. CDR3 sequence (DNA): TGTGCCAGCAGCTTAGCCGGGACACCTTATAGCAATCAGCCCCAGCATTTT. Its protein is CASSLAGTPYSNQPQHF.

The rearrangement links TRBV5-1 to TRBJ1-2; D unclear. Germline CDR1 is SGHRS and CDR2 is YFSETQ. The CDR3 covers 11 residues. With 3 bases removed from V and 5 bases from J, the gap between germline ends came to 5 bases. DNA of the CDR3: TGCGCCAGCAGCTCGGGATATGGCTACACCTTC. Translated, it gives CASSSGYGYTF.

The chain combines TRBV4-1 with TRBJ2-7; D may be TRBD2 (7 bases). The V and J ends lost 4 bases and 3 bases respectively, with 16 bases between them. Germline V gene data show CDR1 as MGHRA and CDR2 as YSYEKL. The CDR3 sequence is 15 residues long. The CDR3 DNA follows: TGCGCCAGCAGCCGAGCCGGGGGGCCAGACTACGAGCAGTACTTC. This codes for CASSRAGGPDYEQYF.

The chain combines TRBV6-6 with TRBJ1-1; 9 nucleotides align to TRBD1. This CDR3 region has 15 residues. The V and J ends lost 7 bases and 6 bases, in that order; junction bases with no gene match: 12. Germline V gives CDR1 MNHNY, CDR2 SVGAGI (reference sequence). The DNA of the CDR3 is TGTGCCAGCAACCGTCTCGGGACAGGGTGGGCTGAAGCTTTCTTT. It is translated as CASNRLGTGWAEAFF.

The chain carries TRBV2 and TRBJ2-3; no clear D gene. Germline CDR1 and CDR2: SNHLY and FYNNEI. V was shortened by 0 bases and J by 6 bases, with 4 bases between the two germline ends. The CDR3 is made up of 12 amino acids. CDR3 in DNA: TGTGCCAGCAGTGAAGCTTGGGATACGCAGTATTTT. This codes for CASSEAWDTQYF.

This clone was seen a handful of times. The V call is TRBV27, the J call TRBJ2-5; 8 bases fit TRBD2. Germline CDR1 MNHEY, CDR2 SMNVEV (reference sequence). CDR3 length: 12 amino acids. The junction had 3 bases not matched to a gene; V was cut back by 7 bases and J by 5 bases. The CDR3 protein is CASTGGGETQYF. The CDR3 nucleotides read TGTGCCAGCACGGGCGGGGGGGAGACCCAGTACTTC.

This rearrangement joins TRBV15 to TRBJ2-1; TRBD2 might be the D (5 bases). The CDR3 has 13 residues. CDR1 is LNHNV, CDR2 YYDKDF, per germline (reference sequence). Trimming took off 2 bases at V and 10 bases at J, with 12 bases between the two ends. This chain's CDR3 is CATSRSNRGEQFF. In nucleotides, the CDR3 is TGTGCCACCAGCAGATCCAACAGAGGGGAGCAGTTCTTC.